One sample yielded the 31 T cell receptor beta chains listed below, sequenced in a study of radiation and T cells in renal cell carcinoma. Sequencing used immunoSEQ multiplex PCR; TCRdb keeps in-frame clones, though not all of them. The sample has about 120,000 clones; around 81% are singletons. Time point here: blood 2 weeks post-SBRT. Stated treatment: 15 Gy SBRT to primary tumor, nephrectomy 4 weeks later. Specimen: blood, collected from a patient whose treatment included radiotherapy and nephrectomy. The receptors originated from a man over 45 with renal cell carcinoma.

This chain connects TRBV27 to TRBJ2-7; TRBD2 aligns across 8 bases. The CDR3 has 15 amino acids. Germline CDR1 is MNHEY and CDR2 is SMNVEV (reference sequence). V shed 4 bases and J 0 bases; nucleotides not matched to a gene: 5. This CDR3 is CASSWAGGPSYEQYF. The CDR3 bases are TGTGCCAGCAGTTGGGCGGGGGGTCCCTCCTACGAGCAGTACTTC.

The rearrangement joins TRBV6-1 to TRBJ2-1; 8 bases line up with TRBD1. The CDR3 runs 14 residues. V lost 3 bases to trimming and J lost 9 bases; unmatched junction nucleotides: 7. CDR1 and CDR2 from the germline V gene are MNHNS and SASEGT. The CDR3 is CASSDGTGFGEQFF. In DNA form, the CDR3 reads TGTGCCAGCAGTGATGGGACAGGTTTTGGTGAGCAGTTCTTC.

The chain uses TRBV7-9 and TRBJ1-1; D is undetermined. The germline CDR1 and CDR2 sequences are SEHNR and FQNEAQ (reference sequence). V dropped 6 bases and J dropped 5 bases, with 16 bases sitting between them. The CDR3 consists of 14 residues. CDR3 loop: CASRSEGMGTEAFF. As DNA, the CDR3 is TGTGCCAGCAGGTCCGAAGGAATGGGGACTGAAGCTTTCTTT.

The rearrangement joins TRBV7-2 to TRBJ2-5; 8 bases agree with TRBD1. Germline-derived CDR1 and CDR2 are SGHTA and FQGNSA. V was pared by 4 bases and J by 2 bases, with 6 bases of the junction left unmatched. CDR3 length equals 15 residues. CDR3 region: CASSSPDRAQETQYF. The CDR3 nucleotides read TGTGCCAGCAGCTCCCCGGACAGGGCGCAAGAGACCCAGTACTTC.

The V call is TRBV5-1, the J call TRBJ2-3; 7 positions agree with TRBD1. V shed 0 bases and J 2 bases; nucleotides not matched to a gene: 3. Germline CDR1 and CDR2: SGHRS and YFSETQ. There are 15 residues in the CDR3. Written as DNA, the CDR3 is TGCGCCAGCAGCTTGGAGACAGGGTCCACAGATACGCAGTATTTT. Residues: CASSLETGSTDTQYF. Full variable domain (outside the CDR3, taken from reference TRBV5-1 and TRBJ2-3): KAGVTQTPRYLIKTRGQQVTLSCSPISGHRSVSWYQQTPGQGLQFLFEYFSETQRNKGNFPGRFSGRQFSNSRSEMNVSTLELGDSALYLCASSLETGSTDTQYFGPGTRLTVL.

The rearrangement joins TRBV4-2 to TRBJ1-2; TRBD1 is a possible D gene (6 bases). The length of the CDR3 is 16 residues. In germline, CDR1 is LGHNA, CDR2 YNFKEQ. V was trimmed by 4 bases and J by 7 bases, leaving 22 bases between them. Written as DNA, the CDR3 is TGTGCCAGCAGCCCACGTGTCGCACAGGGAAAACTTGGCTACACCTTC. It codes for CASSPRVAQGKLGYTF.

This chain connects TRBV28 to TRBJ1-2; no reliable D call. The CDR3 consists of 13 residues. The V end was cut by 3 bases, the J end by 4 bases, with 9 bases between. The germline V gene encodes CDR1 MDHEN and CDR2 SYDVKM. The CDR3 reads CASSLAGPYGYTF. In DNA form, the CDR3 reads TGTGCCAGCAGTTTGGCAGGCCCCTATGGCTACACCTTC.

The rearrangement joins TRBV19 to TRBJ1-2; tentatively, D is TRBD1 (6 bases). CDR3 length equals 15 residues. V was clipped by 4 bases and J by 6 bases, with 18 bases between them. CDR1 is LNHDA, CDR2 SQIVND, per germline (reference sequence). The CDR3 coding sequence is TGTGCCAGTAGTAACCCCAGCCGGGGGGCGGATGGCTACACCTTC. This gives the protein CASSNPSRGADGYTF.

This clone was counted between two and nine times. The CDR3 DNA is TGTGCCAGCAGATCCGGGACAAATGGAAACACCATATATTTT. It encodes CASRSGTNGNTIYF. This chain links TRBV6-1 with TRBJ1-3; tentative D call: TRBD1 (6 bases). The CDR3 runs to 14 residues. Germline V gene lookup returns CDR1 MNHNS and CDR2 SASEGT. Between the trimmed V and J ends, which lost 6 bases and 3 bases, there was a span of 12 bases.

The chain links TRBV5-1 to TRBJ2-3; D may be TRBD1 or TRBD2 (5 bases each). The germline V and J ends were trimmed by 4 bases and 2 bases, with 29 bases remaining between them. Germline V lookup: CDR1 SGHRS, CDR2 YFSETQ. This CDR3 has 20 amino acids. CDR3 bases: TGCGCCAGCAGCGGGGATGGGACCCTGGTCCGTACGGCCACCACAGATACGCAGTATTTT. Translation gives CASSGDGTLVRTATTDTQYF.

The V gene is TRBV4-3, the J gene TRBJ2-3; 10 bases map to TRBD2. The CDR3 is made up of 16 amino acids. Germline V CDR1 and CDR2: LGHNA, YSLEER. The J segment lost 2 bases and the V segment lost 3 bases, leaving 5 bases of the junction unmatched. The CDR3 loop is CASSQSGGGNTDTQYF. The CDR3 DNA is TGCGCCAGCAGCCAGAGCGGGGGGGGCAACACAGATACGCAGTATTTT.

The chain links TRBV30 to TRBJ1-1, with D hard to call. The V gene lost 4 bases and the J gene lost 0 bases, with 9 bases spanning the gap. CDR3 size: 13 residues. CDR1 and CDR2 (germline): GTSNPN, SVGIG (reference sequence). The CDR3 region is CAWIGQLNTEAFF. As DNA, the CDR3 is TGTGCCTGGATAGGGCAGCTGAACACTGAAGCTTTCTTT.

The V gene is TRBV9, the J gene TRBJ2-6; D tentatively fits TRBD1 or TRBD2 (5 bases each). CDR1 and CDR2 (germline): SGDLS, YYNGEE. The V and J ends lost 0 bases and 3 bases respectively, with 10 bases between them. The CDR3 spans 16 residues. The CDR3 loop reads CASSVVGTFGANVLTF. CDR3 sequence (DNA): TGTGCCAGCAGCGTAGTCGGGACGTTTGGGGCCAACGTCCTGACTTTC.

V gene TRBV7-6 combines with J gene TRBJ1-4; D is undetermined. CDR3 length equals 14 residues. Germline values: CDR1 SGHVS, CDR2 FNYEAQ. V was shortened by 1 base and J by 14 bases, with 17 bases between the two germline ends. The CDR3 region is CASSLGPEGPILFF. The CDR3 bases are TGTGCCAGCAGCTTAGGCCCAGAAGGCCCGATTCTGTTTTTT.

V gene TRBV6-6 combines with J gene TRBJ2-7; 7 nucleotides match TRBD1. CDR1 is MNHNY, CDR2 SVGAGI, per germline (reference sequence). V lost 2 bases and J lost 4; bases outside the gene matches: 5. This CDR3 contains 14 residues. As DNA, the CDR3 is TGTGCCAGCAGTTACGACAGGGATGGATACGAGCAGTACTTC. Protein: CASSYDRDGYEQYF.

The chain carries TRBV6-1 and TRBJ1-5, with 9 bases fitting TRBD1. This CDR3 is 14 amino acids long. From germline, CDR1 is MNHNS and CDR2 SASEGT. Trimming cost V 6 bases and J 7 bases; bases outside gene matches: 7. The CDR3 protein is CASRATGGWQPQHF. The CDR3 DNA reads TGTGCCAGCAGAGCTACAGGGGGCTGGCAGCCCCAGCATTTT.

The rearrangement links TRBV27 to TRBJ1-2, with 7 bases aligning to TRBD1. With V trimmed by 5 bases and J by 1 base, 4 bases remained unmatched. Germline-derived CDR1 and CDR2 are MNHEY and SMNVEV (reference sequence). The CDR3 is 14 residues long. The CDR3 DNA follows: TGTGCCAGCAGTCCGCGACAGGGTAACTATGGCTACACCTTC. Translating gives CASSPRQGNYGYTF.

The chain uses TRBV7-9 and TRBJ2-1; 10 positions agree with TRBD2. Germline values: CDR1 SEHNR, CDR2 FQNEAQ (reference sequence). The CDR3 is made up of 16 amino acids. The junction had 8 bases not matched to a gene; V was cut back by 2 bases and J by 7 bases. CDR3 residues: CASSLSLAGAMNEQFF. The CDR3, as DNA: TGTGCCAGCAGCTTATCGCTAGCGGGAGCAATGAATGAGCAGTTCTTC.

The chain links TRBV7-9 to TRBJ2-7; no definite D call. Germline CDR1 reads SEHNR; CDR2 reads FQNEAQ (reference sequence). The V end lost 4 bases, the J end lost 4 bases, and 8 bases lay between the germline ends. This CDR3 is 12 amino acids long. The CDR3 is CASSSILYEQYF. The CDR3 DNA reads as TGTGCCAGCAGCTCCATCCTTTACGAGCAGTACTTC.

In this sample, this clone turned up a few times. This chain links TRBV19 with TRBJ1-2; D uncertain. The germline gives CDR1 LNHDA, CDR2 SQIVND (reference sequence). Between the trimmed V and J ends, which lost 5 bases and 5 bases, there was a span of 9 bases. The CDR3 runs 12 residues. CDR3 sequence reads: CASSVNGYGYTF. CDR3 DNA: TGTGCCAGTAGTGTTAATGGGTATGGCTACACCTTC. The complete variable domain, with remaining parts taken from reference TRBV19 and TRBJ1-2, reads DGGITQSPKYLFRKEGQNVTLSCEQNLNHDAMYWYRQDPGQGLRLIYYSQIVNDFQKGDIAEGYSVSREKKESFPLTVTSAQKNPTAFYLCASSVNGYGYTFGSGTRLTVV.

The chain carries TRBV7-2 and TRBJ2-7; D gene ambiguous. Trimming left V 6 bases short and J 13 bases short, with 16 bases between. CDR3 length: 11 residues. CDR1 SGHTA and CDR2 FQGNSA come from the germline V gene. In DNA form, the CDR3 reads TGTGCCAGCAGAACCGGGTCAGCATCATACTTC. It encodes CASRTGSASYF.

This clone was seen a few times. V and J are TRBV11-1 and TRBJ2-7; a possible D gene is TRBD2 (7 bases). CDR1 is SGHAT, CDR2 FQDESV, per germline (reference sequence). V was pared by 4 bases and J by 3 bases, with 13 bases between. CDR3 size: 14 residues. As DNA, the CDR3 is TGTGCCAGCAGCTCCTCTAGGGGGGGCTACGAGCAGTACTTC. Translated, it gives CASSSSRGGYEQYF.

This chain links TRBV10-1 with TRBJ2-7; 7 nucleotides agree with TRBD1. The V segment lost 6 bases and the J segment 3 bases; nucleotides outside the gene matches: 5. Germline V gene sequence: CDR1 WNHNN, CDR2 SYGVQD (reference sequence). The CDR3 sequence is 13 residues long. DNA for the CDR3: TGCGCCAGCAGCCGGGACAGAAACTACGAGCAGTACTTC. Translated, it gives CASSRDRNYEQYF.

This clone was detected only a few times. The rearrangement uses TRBV27 and TRBJ1-4; perhaps TRBD1 as D (5 bases). V lost 7 bases, J lost 5 bases, and 17 bases lay in between. The CDR3 contains 15 residues. Germline V gene sequence: CDR1 MNHEY, CDR2 SMNVEV (reference sequence). The CDR3 bases are TGTGCCAGCAAGCCCTACCCGAGGGGAAATGAAAAACTGTTTTTT. This gives the protein CASKPYPRGNEKLFF.

The rearrangement joins TRBV4-3 to TRBJ2-1, with D possibly matching TRBD2 (6 bases). Germline loops: CDR1 LGHNA, CDR2 YSLEER. CDR3 length: 16 amino acids. Trimming took 0 bases from V and 2 from J, leaving 11 bases between them. In DNA form, the CDR3 reads TGCGCCAGCAGCCAAGATTACGGGGGAGCCTACAATGAGCAGTTCTTC. Its translation: CASSQDYGGAYNEQFF.

The chain employs TRBV18 and TRBJ2-1; perhaps TRBD2 as D (5 bases). The CDR3 loop spans 15 amino acids. Germline V lookup: CDR1 KGHSH, CDR2 LQKENI. V was clipped by 3 bases and J by 7 bases, with 16 bases between them. The CDR3: CASSPFELEANEQFF. The CDR3 DNA follows: TGTGCCAGCTCACCTTTCGAACTAGAGGCGAATGAGCAGTTCTTC. Variable domain in full (rest from reference TRBV18 and TRBJ2-1): NAGVMQNPRHLVRRRGQEARLRCSPMKGHSHVYWYRQLPEEGLKFMVYLQKENIIDESGMPKERFSAEFPKEGPSILRIQQVVRGDSAAYFCASSPFELEANEQFFGPGTRLTVL.

The chain uses TRBV9 and TRBJ2-1; 7 nucleotides line up with TRBD2. From germline, CDR1 is SGDLS and CDR2 YYNGEE. This CDR3 has 18 amino acids. V lost 2 bases and J lost 2; bases outside the gene matches: 13. DNA for the CDR3: TGTGCCAGCAGCGTGCACGGGGGACTAAGCGGGCCCTACAATGAGCAGTTCTTC. Amino acid sequence: CASSVHGGLSGPYNEQFF.

CDR3 amino acids: CASSLWAESSYNEQFF. The CDR3 DNA reads TGTGCCAGCTCCCTTTGGGCTGAAAGCTCCTACAATGAGCAGTTCTTC. The chain combines TRBV18 with TRBJ2-1; D is undetermined. There are 16 residues in the CDR3. Germline V lookup: CDR1 KGHSH, CDR2 LQKENI. V lost 6 bases and J lost 0, with 15 bases in between.

This chain links TRBV7-6 with TRBJ2-5; D may correspond to TRBD1 or TRBD2 (6 bases each). V was clipped by 3 bases and J by 3 bases, with 11 bases between them. This CDR3 region has 14 residues. Germline V CDR1 and CDR2: SGHVS, FNYEAQ. The DNA of the CDR3 is TGTGCCAGCAGCTTGCCAGGGGAGGAAGAGACCCAGTACTTC. It specifies CASSLPGEEETQYF.

The chain couples TRBV11-2 to TRBJ1-2, with D maybe TRBD1 (6 bases). CDR1 SGHAT and CDR2 FQNNGV come from the germline V gene. V was shortened by 1 base and J by 4 bases, with 13 bases between the two germline ends. The CDR3 is 15 amino acids. The CDR3: CASSLVSAGVYGYTF. The CDR3 bases are TGTGCCAGCAGCTTAGTATCTGCAGGGGTCTATGGCTACACCTTC.

The chain is built from TRBV28 and TRBJ2-7, with TRBD2 as a possible D gene (5 bases). The CDR3 totals 15 residues. The germline CDR1 and CDR2 sequences are MDHEN and SYDVKM. Trimming stripped 9 bases from V and 4 bases from J, with 22 bases between. CDR3 in DNA: TGTGCCAGTCGTCTTAGCGCTCCCAGACGGTACGAGCAGTACTTC. It encodes CASRLSAPRRYEQYF.